This TCR beta chain stems from a study of shared clonotypes between healthy human individuals. Study-wide results and limits: Naive subsets, compared against memory subsets, generally had larger estimated richness values. It was observed that 5% to 6% of naive CD4 clonotypes were shared across a handful of donors.

Note on this clone: Its antigen is undetermined.

The CDR3 sequence is 13 residues long. The germline V gene encodes CDR1 SGHDT and CDR2 YYEEEE. V was clipped by 0 bases and J by 4 bases, with 7 bases between them. In the original analysis: ImmunoSEQ junction-only sequences lacked quality scores, so their filtering differed. Repertoires were generated with immunoSEQ multiplex PCR, while TCRdb's copy carries only in-frame clones and drops some. Clonal size and the V and J genes are those of that table, whereas D and trimming came from the DNA. The data contain approximately 980,000 clones, approximately 80% of them singletons. The rearrangement joins TRBV5-6 to TRBJ2-5; D is undetermined. The TCR comes from a man in his late teens or twenties in good health. Sequenced: memory CD4+ T cells sorted from blood. Sample subset: CD45RA-negative fraction. CDR3 nucleotides: TGTGCCAGCAGCTTGGTTAGTACAGAGACCCAGTACTTC. It translates to CASSLVSTETQYF.